The present T cell receptor beta chain was sequenced within a study of blood T cells in healthy people across ages. Through a sample-barcoded 5' primer and a J-beta primer mix, a second PCR was run for roughly 6 to 11 cycles. Each cDNA molecule received a tag from a template-switch adaptor that had 12 random nucleotides. There were at least 3 million CDR3-containing paired-end reads obtained from each sample. Each CDR3 protein gets one entry after TCRdb re-called the 5' RACE reads with MiXCR. Among fewer than 800,000 distinct CDR3 sequences listed, roughly 21% were seen once. Sample donors were healthy Caucasian individuals that came from Russia, aged roughly 6 to 95. Whenever a sample was processed, at least 6.5 million PBMCs were isolated. Germline assignment: CDR1 LGHNT and CDR2 FRNRAP. The CDR3 spans 15 residues. The germline V and J ends were trimmed by 1 base and 3 bases, with 12 bases remaining between them.

This clonotype was counted a few times. Source material: blood. The genes are TRBV12-5 and TRBJ1-1, with TRBD1 as a possible D gene (5 bases). This receptor was obtained from an older man in good health. The CDR3 loop reads CASGLGDGADTEAFF. The CDR3 DNA sequence: TGTGCTAGTGGTTTGGGGGACGGGGCGGACACTGAAGCTTTCTTT. Full variable domain (missing parts from reference TRBV12-5 and TRBJ1-1): DARVTQTPRHKVTEMGQEVTMRCQPILGHNTVFWYRQTMMQGLELLAYFRNRAPLDDSGMPKDRFSAEMPDATLATLKIQPSEPRDSAVYFCASGLGDGADTEAFFGQGTRLTVV.